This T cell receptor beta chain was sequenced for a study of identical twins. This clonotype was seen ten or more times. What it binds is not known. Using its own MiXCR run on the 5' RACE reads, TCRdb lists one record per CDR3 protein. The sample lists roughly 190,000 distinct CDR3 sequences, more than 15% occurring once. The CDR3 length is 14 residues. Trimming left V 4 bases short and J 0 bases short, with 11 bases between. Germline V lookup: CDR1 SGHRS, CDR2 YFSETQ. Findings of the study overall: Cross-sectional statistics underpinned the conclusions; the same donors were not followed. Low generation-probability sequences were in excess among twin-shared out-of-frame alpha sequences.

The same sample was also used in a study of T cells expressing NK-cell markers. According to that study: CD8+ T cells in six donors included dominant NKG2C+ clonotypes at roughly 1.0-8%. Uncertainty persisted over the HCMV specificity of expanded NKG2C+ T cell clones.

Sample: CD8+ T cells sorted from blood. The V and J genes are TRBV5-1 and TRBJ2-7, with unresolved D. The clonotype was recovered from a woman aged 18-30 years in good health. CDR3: CASSPAANSYEQYF. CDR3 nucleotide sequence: TGCGCCAGCAGCCCTGCGGCTAACTCCTACGAGCAGTACTTC.